This T cell receptor (beta chain) was sequenced for a study of blood T cell repertoires in COVID-19. The wider study: Researchers got acute and convalescent COVID-19 samples from the United States, Italy and Spain.

The authors' processing: It was from reference gene primer amplification that nucleated cell counts were estimated. Clones were read by immunoSEQ multiplex PCR, and TCRdb kept only the in-frame ones, dropping some. That table furnishes V, J and clone size, whereas the DNA furnished D and trimming. Here the sample spans about 140,000 clones, 84% being singletons. The CDR3 runs to 18 residues. Germline assignment: CDR1 SEHNR and CDR2 FQNEAQ (reference sequence). V was shortened by 1 base and J by 2 bases, with 17 bases between the two germline ends. Participants' own reports of clinical history determined their cohort assignment.

This chain joins TRBV7-9 and TRBJ2-2, with D possibly matching TRBD1 (6 bases). Material for sequencing was PBMCs or T cells enriched from blood (not recorded which). The origin of this receptor is a man aged 35 to 55 with acute COVID-19. CDR3: CASSLGIRDTKNTGELFF. Written as DNA, the CDR3 is TGTGCCAGCAGCTTAGGGATCCGGGACACAAAAAACACCGGGGAGCTGTTTTTT.